This T cell receptor beta chain was recovered during a study of shared clonotypes between healthy human individuals. Germline V gene data show CDR1 as MDHEN and CDR2 as SYDVKM. V lost 7 bases and J lost 6; bases outside the gene matches: 9. This CDR3 spans 15 amino acids. Profiling relied on immunoSEQ multiplex PCR, and the TCRdb table lists in-frame clones only, not all of them. The repertoire consists of millions of clones, with over 90% occurring once and the leading ten covering about 0.39%. The receptor's source is a man younger than 35 in good health. Some clones in this sample may be carry-over from other donors' samples. V and J are TRBV28 and TRBJ2-4, with 10 bases identical to TRBD1. Sequences were obtained from naive CD4+ T cells from PBMCs. The sample's subset: CD45RA+ positively selected. CDR3 residues: CASTPPGTGVNIQYF. CDR3 nucleotide sequence: TGTGCCAGCACACCCCCCGGGACAGGGGTAAACATTCAGTACTTC.